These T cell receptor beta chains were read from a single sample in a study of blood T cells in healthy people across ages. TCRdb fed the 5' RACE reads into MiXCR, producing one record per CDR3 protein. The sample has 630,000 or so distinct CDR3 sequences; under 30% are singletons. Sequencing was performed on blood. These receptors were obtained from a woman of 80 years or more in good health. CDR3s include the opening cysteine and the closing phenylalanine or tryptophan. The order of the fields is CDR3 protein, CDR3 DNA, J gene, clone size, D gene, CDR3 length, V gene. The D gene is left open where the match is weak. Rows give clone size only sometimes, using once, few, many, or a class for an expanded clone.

CDR3: CAISTGATIRTGELFF
DNA: TGTGCCATTTCGACAGGGGCCACGATTCGCACCGGGGAGCTGTTTTTT
J: TRBJ2-2
size: NA
D: TRBD1
length: 16
V: TRBV15

CDR3: CSASHGVNTEAFF
DNA: TGCAGTGCTAGTCACGGTGTGAACACTGAAGCTTTCTTT
J: TRBJ1-1
size: NA
D: NA
length: 13
V: TRBV20-1

CDR3: CASSFELAVMNEQFF
DNA: TGTGCCAGCAGCTTTGAACTAGCGGTAATGAATGAGCAGTTCTTC
J: TRBJ2-1
size: many
D: TRBD2
length: 15
V: TRBV7-8

CDR3: CASSTPTGFEQFF
DNA: TGCGCCAGCAGCACTCCAACAGGCTTTGAGCAGTTCTTC
J: TRBJ2-1
size: many
D: NA
length: 13
V: TRBV5-1

CDR3: CSVARDRRTNEQFF
DNA: TGCAGCGTTGCCCGGGACAGGAGAACCAATGAGCAGTTCTTC
J: TRBJ2-1
size: NA
D: TRBD1
length: 14
V: TRBV29-1

CDR3: CAVNRGDGTEAFF
DNA: TGTGCCGTAAACAGGGGAGACGGGACTGAAGCTTTCTTT
J: TRBJ1-1
size: NA
D: TRBD1
length: 13
V: TRBV6-5

CDR3: CASSQQLAGGRETQYF
DNA: TGCGCCAGCAGCCAACAATTAGCGGGGGGGCGAGAGACCCAGTACTTC
J: TRBJ2-5
size: NA
D: TRBD2
length: 16
V: TRBV4-3

CDR3: CSARDYAAGQEKLFF
DNA: TGCAGTGCTAGAGATTACGCGGCCGGGCAAGAAAAACTGTTTTTT
J: TRBJ1-4
size: many
D: NA
length: 15
V: TRBV20-1

CDR3: CSAREGASGANVLTF
DNA: TGCAGTGCTAGAGAGGGAGCGTCTGGGGCCAACGTCCTGACTTTC
J: TRBJ2-6
size: many
D: NA
length: 15
V: TRBV20-1

CDR3: CASSESFNQPQHF
DNA: TGTGCCAGCAGTGAAAGTTTCAATCAGCCCCAGCATTTT
J: TRBJ1-5
size: few
D: NA
length: 13
V: TRBV6-1

CDR3: CSAGRDGTYEQYF
DNA: TGCAGTGCGGGCAGGGACGGTACCTACGAGCAGTACTTC
J: TRBJ2-7
size: many
D: NA
length: 13
V: TRBV20-1

CDR3: CASSPRTELSPNQPQHF
DNA: TGTGCCAGCAGCCCTAGGACGGAGCTGAGCCCCAATCAGCCCCAGCATTTT
J: TRBJ1-5
size: NA
D: NA
length: 17
V: TRBV7-9

CDR3: CASSVVVSGELFF
DNA: TGTGCCAGCAGCGTAGTGGTATCCGGGGAGCTGTTTTTT
J: TRBJ2-2
size: many
D: NA
length: 13
V: TRBV9

CDR3: CATSRDPVGGLNTEAFF
DNA: TGTGCCACCAGCAGAGACCCAGTTGGGGGTTTGAACACTGAAGCTTTCTTT
J: TRBJ1-1
size: NA
D: NA
length: 17
V: TRBV15

CDR3: CASSLDGLASINEQFF
DNA: TGCGCCAGCAGCTTGGATGGACTAGCAAGTATCAATGAGCAGTTCTTC
J: TRBJ2-1
size: few
D: TRBD2
length: 16
V: TRBV5-1

CDR3: CASSWPAGGPDTQYF
DNA: TGTGCCAGCAGCTGGCCAGCGGGGGGGCCCGATACGCAGTATTTT
J: TRBJ2-3
size: many
D: TRBD2
length: 15
V: TRBV5-6

CDR3: CASSPLGRGMRSEQYF
DNA: TGTGCCAGCAGTCCCCTCGGCAGGGGGATGAGGAGCGAGCAGTACTTC
J: TRBJ2-7
size: few
D: TRBD1
length: 16
V: TRBV27

CDR3: CASSGPGGTDTQYF
DNA: TGTGCCAGCTCGGGGCCCGGGGGCACAGATACGCAGTATTTT
J: TRBJ2-3
size: NA
D: NA
length: 14
V: TRBV2

CDR3: CSAREMTTGSYNEQFF
DNA: TGCAGTGCTAGAGAGATGACGACAGGCTCATACAATGAGCAGTTCTTC
J: TRBJ2-1
size: many
D: NA
length: 16
V: TRBV20-1

CDR3: CASSLTTGPNTEAFF
DNA: TGCGCCAGCAGCTTAACGACAGGCCCGAACACTGAAGCTTTCTTT
J: TRBJ1-1
size: many
D: NA
length: 15
V: TRBV5-1

CDR3: CATRRSKDTEAFF
DNA: TGTGCCACCAGAAGAAGCAAGGACACTGAAGCTTTCTTT
J: TRBJ1-1
size: NA
D: NA
length: 13
V: TRBV24-1

CDR3: CASSFDGSLGNYGYTF
DNA: TGTGCCAGCAGCTTCGATGGATCGCTGGGCAACTATGGCTACACCTTC
J: TRBJ1-2
size: few
D: NA
length: 16
V: TRBV3-1

CDR3: CASSYSTSGFTDTQYF
DNA: TGTGCCAGCAGTTACTCGACTAGCGGGTTTACAGATACGCAGTATTTT
J: TRBJ2-3
size: NA
D: TRBD2
length: 16
V: TRBV6-6

CDR3: CAISESLAGGMTFQNEQFF
DNA: TGTGCCATCAGTGAATCACTAGCGGGGGGGATGACATTTCAAAATGAGCAGTTCTTC
J: TRBJ2-1
size: many
D: TRBD2
length: 19
V: TRBV10-3

CDR3: CASSQQGFNQPQHF
DNA: TGTGCCAGCAGCCAACAGGGGTTCAATCAGCCCCAGCATTTT
J: TRBJ1-5
size: NA
D: NA
length: 14
V: TRBV14

CDR3: CASSPQGRQLTLNQPQHF
DNA: TGTGCCAGCAGCCCCCAGGGGAGACAACTCACCCTAAATCAGCCCCAGCATTTT
J: TRBJ1-5
size: NA
D: NA
length: 18
V: TRBV7-8

CDR3: CSAGDREIPQYF
DNA: TGCAGTGCTGGAGACAGGGAAATCCCGCAGTACTTC
J: TRBJ2-7
size: NA
D: TRBD1
length: 12
V: TRBV20-1

CDR3: CASSPGPRTYEQYF
DNA: TGTGCCAGCTCACCCGGGCCAAGAACCTACGAGCAGTACTTC
J: TRBJ2-7
size: NA
D: NA
length: 14
V: TRBV28

CDR3: CASSLTGDAEAFF
DNA: TGCGCCAGCAGCCTTACAGGGGACGCTGAAGCTTTCTTT
J: TRBJ1-1
size: few
D: TRBD1
length: 13
V: TRBV5-1

CDR3: CASSSTDGGFRDTQYF
DNA: TGTGCCAGCAGTTCAACGGACGGAGGGTTTAGGGATACGCAGTATTTT
J: TRBJ2-3
size: few
D: NA
length: 16
V: TRBV6-6

CDR3: CATSRGRGTNEKLFF
DNA: TGTGCCACCAGCAGGGGTAGGGGGACTAATGAAAAACTGTTTTTT
J: TRBJ1-4
size: many
D: NA
length: 15
V: TRBV15

CDR3: CASGKPNYGYTF
DNA: TGTGCCAGCGGTAAGCCCAACTATGGCTACACCTTC
J: TRBJ1-2
size: few
D: NA
length: 12
V: TRBV28

CDR3: CASGLKGDTQYF
DNA: TGCGCCAGCGGCCTAAAGGGTGATACGCAGTATTTT
J: TRBJ2-3
size: NA
D: NA
length: 12
V: TRBV7-2

CDR3: CSARDLNPPPYEQYF
DNA: TGCAGTGCTAGAGATCTAAACCCTCCCCCCTACGAGCAGTACTTC
J: TRBJ2-7
size: NA
D: NA
length: 15
V: TRBV20-1

CDR3: CSARDIFGVEDNQLQHF
DNA: TGCAGTGCTAGAGATATCTTCGGAGTTGAGGACAATCAGCTCCAGCATTTT
J: TRBJ1-5
size: once
D: NA
length: 17
V: TRBV20-1

CDR3: CAILTGMNIEAFF
DNA: TGTGCCATACTAACAGGGATGAACATTGAAGCTTTCTTT
J: TRBJ1-1
size: NA
D: NA
length: 13
V: TRBV7-9

CDR3: CASTRLDQTQYF
DNA: TGTGCCAGCACTAGACTGGATCAGACCCAGTACTTC
J: TRBJ2-5
size: NA
D: NA
length: 12
V: TRBV7-2

CDR3: CASSVGLASGYSKQYF
DNA: TGTGCCAGCAGCGTAGGACTAGCGTCAGGTTACAGTAAGCAGTACTTC
J: TRBJ2-7
size: NA
D: TRBD2
length: 16
V: TRBV9

CDR3: CASSLDTGNTIYF
DNA: TGCGCCAGCAGCTTGGACACGGGAAACACCATATATTTT
J: TRBJ1-3
size: few
D: NA
length: 13
V: TRBV5-1

CDR3: CASSRSHGGYGTEAFF
DNA: TGTGCCAGCAGCCGGAGCCATGGGGGGTACGGCACTGAAGCTTTCTTT
J: TRBJ1-1
size: few
D: NA
length: 16
V: TRBV9

CDR3: CASSPRGGGATGSQYF
DNA: TGCGCCAGCAGCCCGAGGGGCGGGGGCGCGACAGGTTCGCAGTATTTT
J: TRBJ2-3
size: many
D: NA
length: 16
V: TRBV5-1

CDR3: CASSSRDREVSQPQHF
DNA: TGTGCCAGCAGCTCCCGGGACAGGGAGGTTAGTCAGCCCCAGCATTTT
J: TRBJ1-5
size: many
D: TRBD1
length: 16
V: TRBV28

CDR3: CSAGENTEAFF
DNA: TGCAGTGCAGGGGAGAACACTGAAGCTTTCTTT
J: TRBJ1-1
size: NA
D: NA
length: 11
V: TRBV20-1

CDR3: CASSAPGQHTEAFF
DNA: TGTGCCAGCAGCGCACCGGGACAGCACACTGAAGCTTTCTTT
J: TRBJ1-1
size: NA
D: TRBD1
length: 14
V: TRBV7-9

CDR3: CASGSPNTEAFF
DNA: TGTGCCAGCGGGTCCCCGAACACTGAAGCTTTCTTT
J: TRBJ1-1
size: few
D: NA
length: 12
V: TRBV2

CDR3: CASSQDRRGSDTQYF
DNA: TGCGCCAGCAGCCAAGATCGTCGAGGGTCAGATACGCAGTATTTT
J: TRBJ2-3
size: few
D: NA
length: 15
V: TRBV4-3

CDR3: CSAPVNRDRPYF
DNA: TGCAGTGCTCCAGTAAACCGGGACCGACCGTACTTC
J: TRBJ2-5
size: NA
D: NA
length: 12
V: TRBV20-1

CDR3: CASSLGLAQGAEQYF
DNA: TGTGCCAGCAGCTTAGGGCTTGCTCAGGGAGCCGAGCAGTACTTC
J: TRBJ2-7
size: many
D: NA
length: 15
V: TRBV7-2

CDR3: CASSLSHDPRLIGQFF
DNA: TGTGCCAGCAGCTTATCCCACGATCCGAGGCTTATTGGGCAGTTCTTC
J: TRBJ2-1
size: few
D: NA
length: 16
V: TRBV11-3

CDR3: CASSRQEYSNQPQHF
DNA: TGTGCCAGCAGTCGACAGGAGTATAGCAATCAGCCCCAGCATTTT
J: TRBJ1-5
size: NA
D: NA
length: 15
V: TRBV28

CDR3: CASSLGLEGREQFF
DNA: TGTGCCAGCAGCTTGGGACTAGAGGGGAGGGAGCAGTTCTTC
J: TRBJ2-1
size: NA
D: TRBD2
length: 14
V: TRBV7-3

CDR3: CASRPNRNVNEKLFF
DNA: TGTGCCAGCCGCCCCAACAGGAACGTTAATGAAAAACTGTTTTTT
J: TRBJ1-4
size: few
D: NA
length: 15
V: TRBV12-3/TRBV12-4

CDR3: CATSRRGQGANTEAFF
DNA: TGTGCCACCAGCAGGCGAGGGCAGGGGGCGAACACTGAAGCTTTCTTT
J: TRBJ1-1
size: many
D: TRBD1
length: 16
V: TRBV15

CDR3: CASSLLSGAYEQYF
DNA: TGCGCCAGCAGCTTGCTCTCGGGGGCCTACGAGCAGTACTTC
J: TRBJ2-7
size: many
D: NA
length: 14
V: TRBV5-1

CDR3: CASSQDRGGNTEAFF
DNA: TGCGCCAGCAGCCAAGATCGTGGGGGGAACACTGAAGCTTTCTTT
J: TRBJ1-1
size: many
D: NA
length: 15
V: TRBV4-1